A single sample is the source of the 13 T cell receptor beta chains below, sequenced in a study of blood T cells in healthy people across ages. The use of a sample-barcoded 5' primer and a J-beta primer mix characterized a second PCR of roughly 6 to 11 cycles. One entry per CDR3 protein results from TCRdb running MiXCR on the 5' RACE reads. Among 450,000 to 700,000 distinct CDR3 sequences listed, about 25% were seen once. The sequencing input was blood. The origin of the receptors is an older woman in good health.

The chain combines TRBV5-1 with TRBJ2-7; D gene unclear. The germline V gene encodes CDR1 SGHRS and CDR2 YFSETQ. The CDR3 length is 11 residues. Trimming stripped 4 bases from V and 10 bases from J, with 12 bases between. CDR3 region: CASSHGVEQYF. The CDR3 nucleotides read TGCGCCAGCAGCCACGGTGTTGAACAGTACTTC.

The chain carries TRBV6-6 and TRBJ1-1; D gene ambiguous. Germline V CDR1 and CDR2: MNHNY, SVGAGI (reference sequence). V was pared by 9 bases and J by 1 base, with 12 bases between. The CDR3 sequence is 13 residues long. The CDR3 coding sequence is TGTGCCAGTAACAGCCTTCCGAACACTGAAGCTTTCTTT. Its protein is CASNSLPNTEAFF.

The chain carries TRBV20-1 and TRBJ2-5; D gene ambiguous. V dropped 4 bases and J dropped 1 base, with 7 bases sitting between them. The germline V gene encodes CDR1 DFQATT and CDR2 SNEGSKA (reference sequence). CDR3 length: 12 residues. CDR3 coding DNA: TGCAGTGCTATACGGGTCCAAGAGACCCAGTACTTC. Its translation: CSAIRVQETQYF.

The chain uses TRBV7-3 and TRBJ1-2; the D is unclear. Germline CDR1 reads SGHTA; CDR2 reads FQGTGA. CDR3 length: 13 amino acids. Trimming took 5 bases from V and 2 from J, leaving 9 bases between them. Here the CDR3 reads CASSPDLNYGYTF. CDR3 DNA: TGTGCCAGCAGCCCGGACCTAAACTATGGCTACACCTTC.

The V and J genes are TRBV6-5 and TRBJ2-5; weak D call: TRBD2 (5 bases). The assigned J gene may be wrong: the sequence end matches TRBJ2-7 better. Germline lookup yields CDR1 MNHEY and CDR2 SVGAGI. The CDR3 totals 16 residues. CDR3 coding DNA: TGTGCCAGCAGTTACTCGAGAGGGTTGGGGTCCTACGAGCAGTACTTC. Translated: CASSYSRGLGSYEQYF.

A few counts support this clonotype. A read error may produce the germline difference seen at one junction end. The CDR3 sequence is CSARDRRRGGGEPFF. The CDR3 DNA sequence: TGCAGTGCTAGAGATCGAAGGAGGGGCGGCGGGGAGCCGTTTTTT. The rearrangement links TRBV20-1 to TRBJ2-2; TRBD2 might be the D (6 bases). CDR3 length equals 15 residues. CDR1 is DFQATT and CDR2 is SNEGSKA in the germline V gene (reference sequence).

The chain links TRBV20-1 to TRBJ2-5; 7 bases map to TRBD1. The DNA end is more similar to TRBJ2-1, so the J call may be wrong. Germline assignment: CDR1 DFQATT and CDR2 SNEGSKA (reference sequence). This CDR3 region has 13 residues. The CDR3 DNA reads TGCAGTGCTAGCCGGGACAGAAGCAATGAGCAGTTCTTC. Translating it yields CSASRDRSNEQFF.

V and J are TRBV5-6 and TRBJ2-5; 10 bases are a match to TRBD2. Germline loops: CDR1 SGHDT, CDR2 YYEEEE. V gave up 0 bases and J gave up 11 bases; unmatched junction bases: 10. The CDR3 runs to 15 residues. Here the CDR3 reads CASSLVASGGLEQYF. DNA of the CDR3: TGTGCCAGCAGCTTGGTGGCTAGCGGGGGCCTGGAGCAGTACTTC.

This clonotype appeared many times. The chain employs TRBV5-1 and TRBJ2-5; TRBD2 agrees at 14 bases. With the DNA end fitting TRBJ2-1 better, the J assignment may be wrong. Germline CDR1 and CDR2: SGHRS and YFSETQ. The CDR3 runs 16 residues. The CDR3 DNA sequence: TGCGCCAGCAGCTTGGTGGGACTAGCGGGGGTCAATGAGCAGTTCTTC. Amino acid sequence: CASSLVGLAGVNEQFF.

The chain's CDR3 is CASSLSINSYEQYF. The DNA of the CDR3 is TGTGCCAGCAGTTTATCGATCAACTCCTACGAGCAGTACTTC. The chain has TRBV27 and TRBJ2-7; D gene ambiguous. The CDR3 consists of 14 residues. The germline CDR1 and CDR2 sequences are MNHEY and SMNVEV (reference sequence). V was trimmed by 0 bases and J by 0 bases, leaving 6 bases between them.

Ten or more counts support this clonotype. V and J are TRBV7-2 and TRBJ2-5; 8 positions match TRBD1. The ends lost 2 bases at V and 5 bases at J; junction bases unmatched: 4. Germline V CDR1 and CDR2: SGHTA, FQGNSA. The CDR3 is 14 amino acids. In DNA, the CDR3 is TGTGCCAGCAGCTTACAGGGGGCGCTTGAGACCCAGTACTTC. This sequence encodes CASSLQGALETQYF.

Only a few counts were recorded for this clonotype. The V call is TRBV3-1, the J call TRBJ1-1; maybe TRBD1 (5 bases). The length of the CDR3 is 13 residues. The germline V gene encodes CDR1 LGHDT and CDR2 YNNKEL (reference sequence). Trimming removed 4 bases from V and 5 bases from J, with 11 bases in between. The CDR3 nucleotides read TGTGCCAGCAGCCCCCTTTGGGGGACTGAAGCTTTCTTT. It specifies CASSPLWGTEAFF.

The chain combines TRBV28 with TRBJ1-2, with 7 bases identical to TRBD1. Germline V gives CDR1 MDHEN, CDR2 SYDVKM. V lost 3 bases and J lost 0; bases outside the gene matches: 1. The CDR3 runs 14 residues. CDR3 sequence reads: CASSLTGPNYGYTF. CDR3 coding DNA: TGTGCCAGCAGTTTGACAGGGCCTAACTATGGCTACACCTTC.